These 9 T cell receptor beta chains were all obtained from the same sample, sequenced in a study of cytomegalovirus exposure and HLA in healthy donors. Researchers ran the PCR with 60 Vbeta and 13 Jbeta primers. The data were produced by immunoSEQ multiplex PCR, yet TCRdb's version contains in-frame clones alone and is incomplete. The table lists 140,000 to 150,000 clones, approximately 78% of them singletons. Material: PBMCs. The source of these receptors is a female donor in good health and CMV-seronegative.

This clone has a single count. The DNA of the CDR3 is TGTGCCAGTAGTATTCGAGGGGGAGGAAACACCATATATTTT. Translation: CASSIRGGGNTIYF. The rearrangement joins TRBV19 to TRBJ1-3, with a possible D match to TRBD1 (6 bases). The germline gives CDR1 LNHDA, CDR2 SQIVND (reference sequence). The V gene lost 3 bases and the J gene lost 4 bases, with 10 bases spanning the gap. This CDR3 contains 14 residues.

The rearrangement joins TRBV2 to TRBJ2-1, with D perhaps TRBD1 (5 bases). This CDR3 has 13 residues. The V and J ends lost 9 bases and 4 bases respectively, with 13 bases between them. Per germline, CDR1 SNHLY and CDR2 FYNNEI. The CDR3 loop is CARGKGLYNEQFF. The CDR3, as DNA: TGTGCCAGAGGGAAGGGGCTTTACAATGAGCAGTTCTTC.

The gene calls are TRBV5-1 and TRBJ2-5; 7 nucleotides align to TRBD2. The CDR3 is made up of 13 amino acids. From germline, CDR1 is SGHRS and CDR2 YFSETQ. Germline trimming cut 4 bases from V and 5 bases from J; bases unmatched to any gene: 5. CDR3 loop: CASSAGGGETQYF. CDR3 nucleotide sequence: TGCGCCAGCAGCGCCGGGGGAGGGGAGACCCAGTACTTC. The full variable domain, in which reference TRBV5-1 and TRBJ2-5 provide the parts outside the CDR3, is KAGVTQTPRYLIKTRGQQVTLSCSPISGHRSVSWYQQTPGQGLQFLFEYFSETQRNKGNFPGRFSGRQFSNSRSEMNVSTLELGDSALYLCASSAGGGETQYFGPGTRLLVL.

The V call is TRBV19, the J call TRBJ1-1; D ambiguous. The CDR3 is made up of 14 amino acids. CDR1 is LNHDA, CDR2 SQIVND, per germline (reference sequence). V lost 9 bases to trimming and J lost 5 bases, with 19 bases between them. The DNA of the CDR3 is TGTGCCAGCCTGAGACAACTCCCCAAGACTGAAGCTTTCTTT. Translated: CASLRQLPKTEAFF.

The chain couples TRBV7-8 to TRBJ2-2; a possible D gene is TRBD2 (6 bases). Germline assignment: CDR1 SGHVS and CDR2 FQNEAQ. Trimming stripped 4 bases from V and 4 bases from J, with 16 bases between. The CDR3 contains 16 residues. CDR3 sequence: CASSSGRGAGTGELFF. Written as DNA, the CDR3 is TGTGCCAGCAGCTCAGGCCGCGGAGCGGGCACCGGGGAGCTGTTTTTT.

This sequence joins TRBV7-9 and TRBJ2-1; 10 nucleotides line up with TRBD2. The germline CDR1 and CDR2 sequences are SEHNR and FQNEAQ (reference sequence). V gave up 5 bases and J gave up 3 bases; unmatched junction bases: 10. This CDR3 region has 17 residues. The CDR3 is CASSPGTSDLFYNEQFF. The DNA for the CDR3 is TGTGCCAGCAGCCCCGGGACTAGCGACCTATTCTACAATGAGCAGTTCTTC.

Turning to this clone: This CDR3 is also generated by other DNA sequences in the sample. The chain couples TRBV6-1 to TRBJ1-4, with a possible D match to TRBD1 (5 bases). Germline CDR1 and CDR2: MNHNS and SASEGT. The CDR3 totals 16 residues. Trimming shortened V by 3 bases and J by 15 bases, and 26 bases separated the two germline ends. DNA for the CDR3: TGTGCCAGCAGTGACCAACCCGGGACTTTCGCGGGGAAATTGTTTTTT. As protein: CASSDQPGTFAGKLFF.

This clone was seen more than once but under ten times. The chain has TRBV29-1 and TRBJ1-1; TRBD1 is a possible D gene (6 bases). Germline CDR1 reads SQVTM; CDR2 reads ANQGSEA. Trimming stripped 7 bases from V and 5 bases from J, with 11 bases between. CDR3 length equals 11 residues. The CDR3 region has the DNA TGCAGCGGTGACCAGGGGACTGAAGCTTTCTTT. Translation: CSGDQGTEAFF. The variable domain in full, with the rest retrieved from reference TRBV29-1 and TRBJ1-1, is SAVISQKPSRDICQRGTSLTIQCQVDSQVTMMFWYRQQPGQSLTLIATANQGSEATYESGFVIDKFPISRPNLTFSTLTVSNMSPEDSSIYLCSGDQGTEAFFGQGTRLTVV.

A remark on this clone: The same CDR3 can be traced to other DNA sequences in this sample. This chain connects TRBV5-1 to TRBJ1-2; 8 positions agree with TRBD1. The CDR3 is 15 residues long. V lost 2 bases and J lost 8; bases outside the gene matches: 11. CDR1 and CDR2 from the germline V gene are SGHRS and YFSETQ. For the CDR3, the DNA is TGCGCCAGCAGCTTAACGGGGCAGGGGGCCTCGGGCTACACCTTC. It encodes CASSLTGQGASGYTF.